The next 30 T cell receptor beta chains were all read from a single sample in a study of cytomegalovirus exposure and HLA in healthy donors. The PCR made use of 60 Vbeta and 13 Jbeta primers. The protocol was immunoSEQ multiplex PCR, while the TCRdb copy is restricted to in-frame clones and leaves out a portion. The table for this sample gives 80,000 to 95,000 clones. Sequencing was done on a sample of PBMCs. The receptors were sampled from a man aged 50-60 years in good health and CMV-seropositive.

This chain links TRBV25-1 with TRBJ1-2, with a tentative D call TRBD1 (6 bases). CDR1 and CDR2 from the germline V gene are MGHDK and SYGVNS. With 4 bases removed from V and 14 bases from J, the gap between germline ends came to 17 bases. The CDR3 has 12 residues. The CDR3 reads CASSVITGIYTF. CDR3 DNA sequence: TGTGCCAGCAGTGTCATAACAGGGATTTATACCTTC.

This chain joins TRBV11-3 and TRBJ1-2, with TRBD1 matching 7 bases. There are 18 residues in the CDR3. Trimming cost V 4 bases and J 6 bases; bases outside gene matches: 20. Germline V gene lookup returns CDR1 SGHNT and CDR2 YENEEA. Here the CDR3 reads CASSSGSWDSVLVNGYTF. The DNA for the CDR3 is TGTGCCAGCAGCTCGGGTAGTTGGGACAGTGTATTAGTCAATGGCTACACCTTC.

J is TRBJ2-7 and V is TRBV7-8; maybe TRBD1 (5 bases). The V gene's germline CDR1 is SGHVS and CDR2 FQNEAQ. The CDR3 sequence is 15 residues long. V lost 3 bases and J 2 bases, leaving 14 bases between the germline ends. The CDR3 spells CASSFLQGFAYEQYF. The CDR3 bases are TGTGCCAGCAGCTTTCTGCAGGGCTTTGCCTACGAGCAGTACTTC.

V is TRBV27 and J is TRBJ2-7; TRBD1 might be the D (6 bases). The CDR3 has 14 amino acids. The V and J ends lost 3 bases and 6 bases respectively, with 15 bases between them. Germline CDR1 is MNHEY and CDR2 is SMNVEV (reference sequence). DNA of the CDR3: TGTGCCAGCAGTTTTCGTAGGGGGTCCCTCGAGCAGTACTTC. Translated, it gives CASSFRRGSLEQYF.

The V and J genes are TRBV18 and TRBJ2-3; tentatively, D is TRBD1 (6 bases). The CDR3 consists of 16 residues. CDR1 is KGHSH and CDR2 is LQKENI in the germline V gene. V was trimmed by 0 bases and J by 0 bases, leaving 10 bases between them. CDR3 bases: TGTGCCAGCTCACCACCGGGGGCCACTAGCACAGATACGCAGTATTTT. Protein sequence: CASSPPGATSTDTQYF.

CDR3 residues: CASSQGGTSGRVGEQFF. CDR3 bases: TGCGCCAGCAGCCAAGGTGGGACTAGCGGGAGAGTGGGTGAGCAGTTCTTC. The chain combines TRBV4-3 with TRBJ2-1, with 14 nucleotides matching TRBD2. Losses at the gene ends were 1 base for V and 9 bases for J; bases not matched to a gene: 8. CDR3 length equals 17 residues. Germline CDR1 reads LGHNA; CDR2 reads YSLEER.

V gene TRBV7-2 combines with J gene TRBJ1-1, with D possibly matching TRBD1 (5 bases). Per the germline V gene, CDR1 is SGHTA and CDR2 is FQGNSA. This CDR3 has 13 amino acids. V gave up 4 bases and J gave up 6 bases, with 12 bases separating them. CDR3 in amino acids: CASSYWGDSEAFF. The CDR3, as DNA: TGTGCCAGCAGCTACTGGGGGGACTCTGAAGCTTTCTTT. The whole variable domain, remainder taken from reference TRBV7-2 and TRBJ1-1, is GAGVSQSPSNKVTEKGKDVELRCDPISGHTALYWYRQSLGQGLEFLIYFQGNSAPDKSGLPSDRFSAERTGGSVSTLTIQRTQQEDSAVYLCASSYWGDSEAFFGQGTRLTVV.

The genes are TRBV6-6 and TRBJ2-7; D is perhaps TRBD2 (6 bases). The CDR3 runs 14 residues. Trimming cost V 3 bases and J 1 base, with 10 bases left between them. Germline CDR1 and CDR2: MNHNY and SVGAGI (reference sequence). In DNA, the CDR3 is TGTGCCAGCAGTTATGGGCGGGAATCCTACGAGCAGTACGTC. It translates to CASSYGRESYEQYV.

The chain recombines TRBV9 with TRBJ2-3; 11 positions agree with TRBD2. The germline CDR1 and CDR2 sequences are SGDLS and YYNGEE. The CDR3 length is 18 residues. The junction had 10 bases not matched to a gene; V was cut back by 0 bases and J by 4 bases. CDR3 residues: CASSVATRSSGRADTQYF. The DNA of the CDR3 is TGTGCCAGCAGCGTAGCTACCCGAAGTAGCGGGAGGGCAGATACGCAGTATTTT.

The rearrangement joins TRBV18 to TRBJ2-7; 8 bases are shared with TRBD2. This CDR3 has 14 residues. Trimming removed 2 bases from V and 7 bases from J; junction bases left unmatched: 7. Germline loops: CDR1 KGHSH, CDR2 LQKENI. In nucleotides, the CDR3 is TGTGCCAGCTCACCAGTATCGGGGGGGGGTGAGCAGTACGTC. It encodes CASSPVSGGGEQYV.

This rearrangement joins TRBV11-3 to TRBJ1-2; 9 positions agree with TRBD1. This CDR3 has 14 amino acids. The germline V gene encodes CDR1 SGHNT and CDR2 YENEEA. J gave up 8 bases and V 8 bases, and 12 bases lay outside the gene matches. CDR3 sequence (DNA): TGTGCCAGCGGAAATACAGGGGGCGCGGCCGGCTACACCTTC. It yields the protein CASGNTGGAAGYTF.

The CDR3 DNA reads TGTGCCAGCAATAGAGGAAATCGGACAGGCCCGTACACTGAAGCTTTCTTT. Its protein product is CASNRGNRTGPYTEAFF. The chain couples TRBV11-3 to TRBJ1-1, with TRBD1 identical over 7 bases. With 7 bases clipped from V and 3 bases from J, the junction kept 17 bases outside the gene matches. The germline V gene has CDR1 SGHNT and CDR2 YENEEA. This CDR3 is built from 17 residues.

V is TRBV4-1 and J is TRBJ1-5; 7 bases fit TRBD1. J lost 2 bases, V lost 4 bases, and 5 bases had no gene match. Germline V gene data show CDR1 as MGHRA and CDR2 as YSYEKL. This CDR3 spans 15 amino acids. This chain's CDR3 is CASSLDRERNQPQHF. CDR3 coding DNA: TGCGCCAGCAGCCTAGACAGGGAACGCAATCAGCCCCAGCATTTT.

The V call is TRBV5-1, the J call TRBJ2-1; 9 nucleotides agree with TRBD1. Trimming cost V 4 bases and J 7 bases; bases outside gene matches: 6. In germline, CDR1 is SGHRS, CDR2 YFSETQ. The CDR3 is 14 amino acids. The CDR3 here is CASSSRDRVNEQFF. The CDR3, as DNA: TGCGCCAGCAGCAGCCGGGACAGGGTAAATGAGCAGTTCTTC.

The chain has TRBV10-1 and TRBJ2-1, with TRBD1 as a possible D gene (6 bases). CDR1 is WNHNN and CDR2 is SYGVQD in the germline V gene (reference sequence). The germline V and J ends were trimmed by 4 bases and 6 bases, with 13 bases remaining between them. The CDR3 runs 14 residues. The CDR3 is CASSAGTITNEQFF. DNA of the CDR3: TGCGCCAGCAGTGCCGGGACAATCACCAATGAGCAGTTCTTC.

The chain recombines TRBV28 with TRBJ1-4; 7 nucleotides line up with TRBD1. The CDR3 is 17 amino acids. Trimming cost V 4 bases and J 3 bases; bases outside gene matches: 11. CDR1 MDHEN and CDR2 SYDVKM come from the germline V gene. The CDR3 sequence: CASSYPQGQISNEKLFF. The CDR3 region has the DNA TGTGCCAGCAGTTACCCACAGGGGCAAATCTCTAATGAAAAACTGTTTTTT.

The V gene is TRBV7-2, the J gene TRBJ1-1, with TRBD1 matching 10 bases. J gave up 4 bases and V 5 bases, and 4 bases lay outside the gene matches. This CDR3 comprises 14 residues. CDR1 is SGHTA and CDR2 is FQGNSA in the germline V gene. The chain's CDR3 is CASSPRTGGTEAFF. DNA of the CDR3: TGTGCCAGCAGCCCGCGGACAGGGGGCACTGAAGCTTTCTTT.

The chain joins TRBV2 to TRBJ1-4, with D unresolved. Germline CDR1 and CDR2: SNHLY and FYNNEI. The V gene lost 7 bases and the J gene lost 0 bases, with 15 bases spanning the gap. The length of the CDR3 is 16 residues. This chain's CDR3 is CASTGVGSTTNEKLFF. CDR3 DNA: TGTGCCAGCACCGGGGTTGGAAGCACAACTAATGAAAAACTGTTTTTT.

The rearrangement uses TRBV18 and TRBJ2-7; 7 bases are shared with TRBD2. The end of the DNA fits TRBJ2-5 better, so the J call may be wrong. Germline-derived CDR1 and CDR2 are KGHSH and LQKENI. The CDR3 consists of 14 residues. CDR3 amino acids: CASSAGAGQETQYF. The CDR3 DNA sequence: TGTGCCAGCTCAGCGGGAGCGGGTCAAGAGACCCAGTACTTC.

The CDR3 DNA sequence: TGCAGCGTTGGGGGTGACGGCGGGAGTTCCTACAATGAGCAGTTCTTC. Translating gives CSVGGDGGSSYNEQFF. This chain links TRBV29-1 with TRBJ2-1; 7 bases are a match to TRBD2. The CDR3 contains 16 residues. In germline, CDR1 is SQVTM, CDR2 ANQGSEA. V dropped 4 bases and J dropped 1; count of bases not matched to a gene: 10.

The V call is TRBV29-1, the J call TRBJ2-3; no definite D call. There are 16 residues in the CDR3. Germline-derived CDR1 and CDR2 are SQVTM and ANQGSEA. The V end lost 3 bases, the J end lost 1 base, and 17 bases lay between the germline ends. This CDR3 reads CSVESDEPSGTDTQYF. CDR3 sequence (DNA): TGCAGCGTTGAGAGCGATGAGCCGTCCGGCACAGATACGCAGTATTTT.

As for this clone: The junction does not match germline at one end; this may be a read error. The V call is TRBV7-7, the J call TRBJ2-3, with D unclear. Germline CDR1 is SSHAT and CDR2 is FNYEAQ (reference sequence). The CDR3 sequence is 15 residues long. The CDR3 coding sequence is TGTGCTAGCAGCTTAAATTTGGAGTCCTCCCGCGAGCAGTATTTT. Translation: CASSLNLESSREQYF.

The rearrangement joins TRBV10-3 to TRBJ1-1; TRBD1 matches 10 bases. With 7 bases clipped from V and 7 bases from J, the junction kept 9 bases outside the gene matches. The CDR3 length is 14 residues. Looked up from germline, CDR1 is ENHRY and CDR2 is SYGVKD. Here the CDR3 reads CAITSGTGAVEAFF. Written as DNA, the CDR3 is TGTGCCATCACCTCCGGGACAGGGGCAGTTGAAGCTTTCTTT.

The chain recombines TRBV19 with TRBJ2-5, with TRBD1 matching over 8 bases. The germline gives CDR1 LNHDA, CDR2 SQIVND (reference sequence). The CDR3 contains 15 residues. J was trimmed by 4 bases and V by 6 bases; bases with no gene match: 10. The CDR3 loop reads CASRSTQGGRETQYF. CDR3 nucleotides: TGTGCCAGTAGATCGACACAGGGGGGTCGAGAGACCCAGTACTTC.

The chain employs TRBV14 and TRBJ2-7; 11 nucleotides line up with TRBD2. The CDR3 runs 19 residues. The V gene's germline CDR1 is SGHDN and CDR2 FVKESK. The V and J ends lost 1 base and 6 bases, in that order; junction bases with no gene match: 17. CDR3 in DNA: TGTGCCAGCAGCCAAGCCCCTCCGGTAGCGGGAGGGCCGTCGGGCGAGCAGTACTTC. Amino acid sequence: CASSQAPPVAGGPSGEQYF.

This chain joins TRBV4-2 and TRBJ2-1; 8 bases line up with TRBD2. The J segment lost 9 bases and the V segment lost 0 bases, leaving 10 bases of the junction unmatched. CDR3 length: 16 amino acids. Germline V gene lookup returns CDR1 LGHNA and CDR2 YNFKEQ. CDR3 bases: TGTGCCAGCAGCCAAGAGGAGCAGGTCGGGGGGGGTGAGCAGTTCTTC. It is translated as CASSQEEQVGGGEQFF.

The chain is built from TRBV7-9 and TRBJ1-1; possible D gene TRBD1, 5 bases. This CDR3 comprises 14 residues. Trimming removed 1 base at V and 7 bases at J, with 13 bases between. Germline CDR1 and CDR2: SEHNR and FQNEAQ (reference sequence). This CDR3 reads CASSLEQGQSEAFF. The CDR3 bases are TGTGCCAGCAGCTTAGAGCAGGGTCAGAGTGAAGCTTTCTTT.

The chain couples TRBV2 to TRBJ2-3, with D tentatively TRBD2 (6 bases). Per germline, CDR1 SNHLY and CDR2 FYNNEI. V lost 4 bases, J lost 8 bases, and 7 bases lay in between. This CDR3 is built from 11 residues. The CDR3 DNA follows: TGTGCCAGCAGTGGGAGGGCTACGCAGTATTTT. Amino acids: CASSGRATQYF. The whole variable domain, filled in from reference TRBV2 and TRBJ2-3, reads EPEVTQTPSHQVTQMGQEVILRCVPISNHLYFYWYRQILGQKVEFLVSFYNNEISEKSEIFDDQFSVERPDGSNFTLKIRSTKLEDSAMYFCASSGRATQYFGPGTRLTVL.

The chain is built from TRBV18 and TRBJ2-7, with 13 bases aligning to TRBD2. V trimming: 3 bases; J trimming: 1 base; junction bases outside the gene matches: 0. The CDR3 has 15 amino acids. In germline, CDR1 is KGHSH, CDR2 LQKENI. This CDR3 is CASSPGLAGSYEQYV. DNA of the CDR3: TGTGCCAGCTCACCGGGACTAGCGGGATCCTACGAGCAGTACGTC.

V gene TRBV18 combines with J gene TRBJ1-2, with D unresolved. CDR3 length: 13 residues. Trimming removed 3 bases at V and 4 bases at J, with 9 bases between. Germline assignment: CDR1 KGHSH and CDR2 LQKENI. Written as DNA, the CDR3 is TGTGCCAGCTCACCTGGGCCCTCCTATGGCTACACCTTC. The encoded protein is CASSPGPSYGYTF.